The T cell receptor beta chain under discussion was sequenced for a study of identical twins. In TCRdb, the 5' RACE reads were re-called with MiXCR into one record per CDR3 protein. The data show around 490,000 distinct CDR3 sequences, nearly 15% seen once. Overall study results and limits: Low generation probability was overrepresented in out-of-frame alpha sequences shared by twins. Out-of-frame beta chain sequences displayed weaker excess sharing between twins.

A remark on this clonotype: Its antigen remains unknown.

CDR1 is LGHDT and CDR2 is YNNKEL in the germline V gene (reference sequence). V was pared by 6 bases and J by 4 bases, with 14 bases of the junction left unmatched. CDR3 length: 16 amino acids. A further study also used this sample, focusing on yellow fever vaccine responses in identical twins.

The material sequenced was CD4+ T cells sorted from blood. The chain combines TRBV3-1 with TRBJ2-5; 7 nucleotides match TRBD2. This sequence was found in a woman aged 18-29 years in good health. CDR3 amino acids: CASSLGGGRSGETQYF. The CDR3 DNA is TGTGCCAGCAGTCTAGGCGGGGGACGATCTGGAGAGACCCAGTACTTC.